This T cell receptor (beta chain) was captured by sequencing in a study of beta chain features in type 1 diabetes. The CDR3 contains 13 residues. Germline V gives CDR1 MGHDK, CDR2 SYGVNS. Investigators reverse transcribed all isolated RNA, so they sequenced expressed TCRB transcripts. Repertoires were generated with immunoSEQ multiplex PCR, while TCRdb's copy carries only in-frame clones and drops some. Of 600,000 to 700,000 clones in the sample, 9.5% to 15% are singletons; the top ten hold about 0.11%. This clone was counted only a few times. What it recognizes is unknown. Sorting that relied on CD45RO/CCR7/CD25/CD127/CD95/CD27 yielded CD4+ naive, central memory, regulatory and stem cell-like memory cells. Sorted populations all exceeded 98% purity. Broader study findings: Among all four CD4+ subsets, Type 1 diabetes patients had TCRB CDR3s that were moderately but significantly shorter. The naive, central memory and Treg TCRB repertoires of patients appeared to be more similar to one another than those of healthy donors.

The clonotype was recovered from a man younger than 45 with type 1 diabetes. Sequenced input: naive CD4+ T cells from blood. The V call is TRBV25-1, the J call TRBJ2-7; possible D gene TRBD2, 8 bases. CDR3 loop: CSSGRDSSYEQYF. The CDR3 region has the DNA TGTTCTTCCGGGAGGGACAGCTCCTACGAGCAGTACTTC.